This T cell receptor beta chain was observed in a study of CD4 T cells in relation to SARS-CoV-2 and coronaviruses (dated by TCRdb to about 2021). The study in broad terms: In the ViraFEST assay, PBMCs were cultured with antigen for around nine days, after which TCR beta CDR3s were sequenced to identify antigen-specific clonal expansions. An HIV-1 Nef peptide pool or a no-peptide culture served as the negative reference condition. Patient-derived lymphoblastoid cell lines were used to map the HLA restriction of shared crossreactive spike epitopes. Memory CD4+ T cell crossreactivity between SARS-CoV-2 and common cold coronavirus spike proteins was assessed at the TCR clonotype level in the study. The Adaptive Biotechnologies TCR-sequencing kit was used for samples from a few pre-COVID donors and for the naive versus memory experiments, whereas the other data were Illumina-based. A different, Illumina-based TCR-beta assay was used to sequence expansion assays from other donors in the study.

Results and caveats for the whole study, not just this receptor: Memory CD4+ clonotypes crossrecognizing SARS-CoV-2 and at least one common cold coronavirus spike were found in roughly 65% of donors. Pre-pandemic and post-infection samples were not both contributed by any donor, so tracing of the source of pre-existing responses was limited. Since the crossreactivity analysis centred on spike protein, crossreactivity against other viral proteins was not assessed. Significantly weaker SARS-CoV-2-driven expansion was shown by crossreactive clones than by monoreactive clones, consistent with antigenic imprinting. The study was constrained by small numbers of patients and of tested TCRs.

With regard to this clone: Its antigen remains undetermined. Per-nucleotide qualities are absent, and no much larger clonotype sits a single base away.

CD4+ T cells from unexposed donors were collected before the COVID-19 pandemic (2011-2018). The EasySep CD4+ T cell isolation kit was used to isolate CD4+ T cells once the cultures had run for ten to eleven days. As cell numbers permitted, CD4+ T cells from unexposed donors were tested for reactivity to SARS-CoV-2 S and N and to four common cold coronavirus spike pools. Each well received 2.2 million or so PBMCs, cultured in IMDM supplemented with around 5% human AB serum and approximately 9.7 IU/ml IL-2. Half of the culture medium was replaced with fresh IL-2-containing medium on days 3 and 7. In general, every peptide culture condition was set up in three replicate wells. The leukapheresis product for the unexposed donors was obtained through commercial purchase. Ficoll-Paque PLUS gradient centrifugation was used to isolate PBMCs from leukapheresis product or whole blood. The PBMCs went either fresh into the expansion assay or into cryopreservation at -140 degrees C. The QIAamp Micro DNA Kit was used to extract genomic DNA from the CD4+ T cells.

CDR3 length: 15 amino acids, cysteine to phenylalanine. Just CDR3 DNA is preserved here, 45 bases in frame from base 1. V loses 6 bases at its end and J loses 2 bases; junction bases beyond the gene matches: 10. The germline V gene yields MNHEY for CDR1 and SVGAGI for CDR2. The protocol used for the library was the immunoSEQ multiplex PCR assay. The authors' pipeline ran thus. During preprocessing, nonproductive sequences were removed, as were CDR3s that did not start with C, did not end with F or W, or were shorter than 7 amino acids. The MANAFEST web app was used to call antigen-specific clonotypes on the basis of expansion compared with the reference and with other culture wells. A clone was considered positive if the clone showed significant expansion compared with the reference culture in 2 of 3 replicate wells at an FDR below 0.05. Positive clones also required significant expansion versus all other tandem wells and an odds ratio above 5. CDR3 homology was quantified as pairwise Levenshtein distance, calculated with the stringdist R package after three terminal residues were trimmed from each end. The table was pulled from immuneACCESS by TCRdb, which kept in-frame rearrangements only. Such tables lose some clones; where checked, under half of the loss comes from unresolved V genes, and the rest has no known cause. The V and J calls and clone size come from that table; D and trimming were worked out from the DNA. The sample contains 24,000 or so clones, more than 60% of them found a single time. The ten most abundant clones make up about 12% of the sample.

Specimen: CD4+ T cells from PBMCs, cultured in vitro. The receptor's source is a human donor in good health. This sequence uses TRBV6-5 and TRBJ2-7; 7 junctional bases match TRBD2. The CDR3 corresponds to CASSGTGGVPYEQYF. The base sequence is TGTGCCAGCAGCGGCACGGGAGGTGTCCCCTACGAGCAGTACTTC.